This entry lists 10 T cell receptor beta chains sequenced from one sample in a study of CD8+ T cells in alopecia areata. Extracted from the samples, RNA was reverse transcribed into cDNA to serve as the sequencing template. Sequencing used immunoSEQ multiplex PCR; TCRdb keeps in-frame clones, though not all of them. The repertoire consists of 150,000 or so clones, with over 45% occurring once and the leading ten covering roughly 6.8%. Sequencing was performed on CD4+ T cells sorted from blood. These receptors originate from a human donor with alopecia areata.

The chain couples TRBV30 to TRBJ2-5, with D maybe TRBD2 (5 bases). The CDR3 is 13 residues long. Trimming stripped 0 bases from V and 3 bases from J, with 8 bases between. Germline V gives CDR1 GTSNPN, CDR2 SVGIG (reference sequence). The CDR3 nucleotides read TGTGCCTGGAGTGTAGGAGGAGAAGAGACCCAGTACTTC. Amino acid sequence: CAWSVGGEETQYF.

This clone occurred a few times. This chain links TRBV14 with TRBJ2-3; 7 nucleotides agree with TRBD2. The germline V gene has CDR1 SGHDN and CDR2 FVKESK. Trimming took 4 bases from V and 6 from J; bases not matched to a gene: 1. The CDR3 length is 12 residues. This CDR3 is CASSPSGDTQYF. In DNA, the CDR3 is TGTGCCAGCAGCCCTAGCGGTGATACGCAGTATTTT.

The chain is built from TRBV30 and TRBJ1-1; D is undetermined. The length of the CDR3 is 11 residues. Per germline, CDR1 GTSNPN and CDR2 SVGIG (reference sequence). Deletions cut 0 bases from V and 10 bases from J, with 9 bases between. This CDR3 is CAWSVSVRAFF. The CDR3 region has the DNA TGTGCCTGGAGTGTCTCCGTTCGAGCTTTCTTT.

Here the CDR3 DNA reads TGTGCCAGCAGCACCGTGGGTCGCACAGATACGCAGTATTTT. Translation gives CASSTVGRTDTQYF. The rearrangement links TRBV13 to TRBJ2-3; D remains unclear. Germline V gene lookup returns CDR1 PRHDT and CDR2 FYEKMQ (reference sequence). V dropped 5 bases and J dropped 1 base, with 10 bases sitting between them. This CDR3 has 14 amino acids.

As concerns this clone: The same CDR3 also results from other DNA sequences found in this sample. The chain employs TRBV7-2 and TRBJ2-1, with 7 positions matching TRBD1. There are 13 residues in the CDR3. J was trimmed by 7 bases and V by 3 bases; bases with no gene match: 3. Per the germline V gene, CDR1 is SGHTA and CDR2 is FQGNSA. CDR3 region: CASSFDRANEQFF. CDR3 bases: TGTGCCAGCAGCTTTGACAGGGCTAATGAGCAGTTCTTC.

The chain has TRBV29-1 and TRBJ2-1; no reliable D call. The CDR3 contains 13 residues. V lost 6 bases and J 0 bases, leaving 9 bases between the germline ends. Germline loops: CDR1 SQVTM, CDR2 ANQGSEA. CDR3 sequence (DNA): TGCAGCGTCGACTTAAGCTCCTACAATGAGCAGTTCTTC. Amino acid sequence: CSVDLSSYNEQFF.

V is TRBV9 and J is TRBJ2-1; 10 bases match TRBD2. Trimming took 0 bases from V and 4 from J; bases not matched to a gene: 4. CDR1 and CDR2 from the germline V gene are SGDLS and YYNGEE. This CDR3 has 16 residues. The CDR3 here is CASSVASGSGYNEQFF. The CDR3 DNA sequence: TGTGCCAGCAGCGTAGCTAGCGGGAGCGGTTACAATGAGCAGTTCTTC.

The chain joins TRBV30 to TRBJ1-5, with TRBD1 as a possible D gene (5 bases). CDR1 is GTSNPN, CDR2 SVGIG, per germline (reference sequence). The germline V and J ends were trimmed by 2 bases and 6 bases, with 11 bases remaining between them. CDR3 length equals 13 residues. For the CDR3, the DNA is TGTGCCTGGAGTATGAGGGGTATTCAGCCCCAGCATTTT. Translation gives CAWSMRGIQPQHF.

This clone was picked up a small number of times. The V gene is TRBV29-1, the J gene TRBJ2-3, with TRBD2 matching over 9 bases. The germline gives CDR1 SQVTM, CDR2 ANQGSEA. Trimming removed 7 bases from V and 0 bases from J; junction bases left unmatched: 5. CDR3 length: 14 residues. This CDR3 is CSGGLATSTDTQYF. Here the CDR3 DNA reads TGCAGCGGTGGACTAGCGACTAGCACAGATACGCAGTATTTT.

The chain joins TRBV15 to TRBJ2-1; TRBD2 agrees at 7 bases. Looked up from germline, CDR1 is LNHNV and CDR2 is YYDKDF (reference sequence). There are 14 residues in the CDR3. After removal of 4 bases from V and 7 bases from J, the junction contained 7 bases not matched to a gene. The CDR3 protein is CATSIGLERNEQFF. CDR3 bases: TGTGCCACCAGCATCGGACTAGAGAGAAATGAGCAGTTCTTC. Combining the CDR3 with reference TRBV15 and TRBJ2-1 gives the whole variable domain DAMVIQNPRYQVTQFGKPVTLSCSQTLNHNVMYWYQQKSSQAPKLLFHYYDKDFNNEADTPDNFQSRRPNTSFCFLDIRSPGLGDTAMYLCATSIGLERNEQFFGPGTRLTVL.